Listed here are 5 T cell receptor beta chains from one sample, sequenced in a study of T cells in Graves' hyperthyroidism and ophthalmopathy. Amplification yielded TCR beta CDR3 regions, with RNA transcripts as the source. During a first-round RT-PCR of the TCR CDR3, the HTBI primer set was used. Each CDR3 protein is one row after TCRdb ran MiXCR on the multiplex PCR reads. Altogether roughly 99,000 distinct CDR3 sequences are present, roughly 15% being singletons, with the ten largest covering 42%. The sequencing sample was made of blood. The receptors originated from a woman in her forties or fifties with Graves' hyperthyroidism.

In its sample, this clonotype was seen many times. V and J are TRBV27 and TRBJ2-5; D unresolved. V was pared by 4 bases and J by 4 bases, with 13 bases between. The CDR3 length is 14 residues. Germline V gene sequence: CDR1 MNHEY, CDR2 SMNVEV (reference sequence). The chain's CDR3 is CASSWGASIETQYF. CDR3 nucleotides: TGTGCCAGCAGTTGGGGTGCCTCAATAGAGACCCAGTACTTC.

This clonotype showed up many times. The rearrangement joins TRBV6-1 to TRBJ2-4; possibly TRBD1 or TRBD2 for D (5 bases each). CDR1 is MNHNS and CDR2 is SASEGT in the germline V gene. The V end lost 6 bases, the J end lost 8 bases, and 14 bases lay between the germline ends. The CDR3 spans 13 residues. CDR3 in DNA: TGTGCCAGCAGCGTTATCCGGGACGACATTCAGTACTTC. Protein sequence: CASSVIRDDIQYF.

This clonotype was seen ten or more times. The J gene is TRBJ2-3, the V gene TRBV3-1; weak D call: TRBD2 (6 bases). V shed 0 bases and J shed 4 bases, with 23 bases lying between them. Germline V lookup: CDR1 LGHDT, CDR2 YNNKEL (reference sequence). This CDR3 region has 19 residues. This CDR3 reads CASSQELGLGGKGADTQYF. The CDR3 bases are TGTGCCAGCAGCCAAGAATTGGGACTTGGCGGAAAAGGGGCAGATACGCAGTATTTT.

This clonotype was picked up many times. The CDR3 bases are TGCGCCAGCAGCCCGGCCCCGTCGGAGGACACTGAAGCTTTCTTT. Translation gives CASSPAPSEDTEAFF. V and J are TRBV5-1 and TRBJ1-1; no firm D call. CDR3 length: 15 amino acids. CDR1 and CDR2 from the germline V gene are SGHRS and YFSETQ. The V end was cut by 4 bases, the J end by 3 bases, with 16 bases between. The whole variable domain, remainder taken from reference TRBV5-1 and TRBJ1-1, is KAGVTQTPRYLIKTRGQQVTLSCSPISGHRSVSWYQQTPGQGLQFLFEYFSETQRNKGNFPGRFSGRQFSNSRSEMNVSTLELGDSALYLCASSPAPSEDTEAFFGQGTRLTVV.

This clonotype was observed a handful of times. CDR3 residues: CASNWGAEQPQHF. In nucleotides, the CDR3 is TGTGCCAGCAACTGGGGGGCGGAACAGCCCCAGCATTTT. The chain joins TRBV27 to TRBJ1-5; D perhaps matches TRBD1 (6 bases). This CDR3 is 13 amino acids long. The germline V and J ends were trimmed by 7 bases and 7 bases, with 14 bases remaining between them. Germline V lookup: CDR1 MNHEY, CDR2 SMNVEV (reference sequence).